Following are 29 T cell receptor beta chains from one sample sequenced in a study of T cell responses to AZD1222 COVID-19 vaccine. Profiling relied on immunoSEQ multiplex PCR, and the TCRdb table lists in-frame clones only, not all of them. This sample has about 63,000 clones, with over 75% found just once. The source material was peripheral blood, sampled on day 0 of AZD1222 vaccination. The origin of the receptors is an adult in good health.

This clone was picked up one time. J is TRBJ1-5 and V is TRBV5-5; no clear D gene. CDR1 SGHKS and CDR2 YYEKEE come from the germline V gene (reference sequence). Trimming shortened V by 1 base and J by 0 bases, and 5 bases separated the two germline ends. The CDR3 loop spans 14 amino acids. CDR3 nucleotide sequence: TGTGCCAGCAGCTTGTTTTATAGCAATCAGCCCCAGCATTTT. Translation: CASSLFYSNQPQHF.

The count of this clone is one. The chain employs TRBV5-8 and TRBJ1-1, with D perhaps TRBD1 (6 bases). The length of the CDR3 is 13 residues. The V end lost 4 bases, the J end lost 2 bases, and 9 bases lay between the germline ends. From germline, CDR1 is SGHTS and CDR2 YDEGEE. CDR3 sequence (DNA): TGTGCCAGCAGCCTCGGGACAAACACTGAAGCTTTCTTT. Translated, it gives CASSLGTNTEAFF.

V is TRBV6-6 and J is TRBJ2-7; the D gene is possibly TRBD1 (5 bases). The germline V and J ends were trimmed by 5 bases and 0 bases, with 8 bases remaining between them. The germline CDR1 and CDR2 sequences are MNHNY and SVGAGI (reference sequence). The CDR3 covers 13 residues. The CDR3 DNA sequence: TGTGCCAGCAGTCCCGACAGCTCCTACGAGCAGTACTTC. Translation gives CASSPDSSYEQYF.

J is TRBJ1-5 and V is TRBV5-1, with 7 bases aligning to TRBD1. Trimming at V came to 3 bases and at J to 1 base, leaving 4 bases not matched to a gene. The CDR3 runs 15 residues. Germline V gene sequence: CDR1 SGHRS, CDR2 YFSETQ. The CDR3 here is CASSSTGVSNQPQHF. In nucleotides, the CDR3 is TGCGCCAGCAGCTCTACAGGGGTCAGCAATCAGCCCCAGCATTTT.

The chain links TRBV3-1 (or the pseudogene TRBV3-2) to TRBJ2-7; 7 nucleotides align to TRBD1. The CDR3 runs 15 residues. Losses at the gene ends were 4 bases for V and 3 bases for J; bases not matched to a gene: 9. Germline V CDR1 and CDR2: LGHDT, YNNKEL (reference sequence). The CDR3, as DNA: TGTGCCAGCAGCCCCCCAGGACAGGTAAACTACGAGCAGTACTTC. As protein: CASSPPGQVNYEQYF.

The rearrangement links TRBV19 to TRBJ1-1; 8 bases line up with TRBD1. Per the germline V gene, CDR1 is LNHDA and CDR2 is SQIVND (reference sequence). V dropped 5 bases and J dropped 5; count of bases not matched to a gene: 7. The CDR3 extends over 14 amino acids. This chain's CDR3 is CASSALQGGTEAFF. CDR3 DNA: TGTGCCAGTAGTGCCTTACAGGGGGGAACTGAAGCTTTCTTT.

The genes are TRBV6-5 and TRBJ1-6; D is ambiguous. Per the germline V gene, CDR1 is MNHEY and CDR2 is SVGAGI. This CDR3 region has 14 residues. Between the trimmed V and J ends, which lost 5 bases and 6 bases, there was a span of 11 bases. The CDR3 loop is CASSIRAANSPLHF. The DNA of the CDR3 is TGTGCCAGCAGTATCCGGGCCGCTAATTCACCCCTCCACTTT.

This clone has just a few counts. The chain links TRBV15 to TRBJ2-7; 10 nucleotides align to TRBD1. CDR3 size: 17 residues. J was trimmed by 0 bases and V by 2 bases; bases with no gene match: 7. Germline loops: CDR1 LNHNV, CDR2 YYDKDF (reference sequence). In nucleotides, the CDR3 is TGTGCCACCAGCAGATTTCAGGGGACAGGGGTCTCCTACGAGCAGTACTTC. Its protein is CATSRFQGTGVSYEQYF.

This clone appeared a single time. The chain uses TRBV6-5 and TRBJ1-2, with D maybe TRBD1 (5 bases). V was cut by 2 bases and J by 0 bases, with 10 bases left in between. CDR1 MNHEY and CDR2 SVGAGI come from the germline V gene. CDR3 length equals 15 residues. CDR3 in DNA: TGTGCCAGCAGTTACGGGGGGGTGGCTAACTATGGCTACACCTTC. Residues: CASSYGGVANYGYTF.

The chain has TRBV3-1 (or the pseudogene TRBV3-2) and TRBJ1-1; no firm D call. The CDR3 sequence is 11 residues long. Germline V gives CDR1 LGHDT, CDR2 YNNKEL (reference sequence). V lost 2 bases and J 5 bases, leaving 3 bases between the germline ends. CDR3 sequence (DNA): TGTGCCAGCAGCCAACATACTGAAGCTTTCTTT. Translating gives CASSQHTEAFF.

This chain connects TRBV7-8 to TRBJ1-6; maybe TRBD1 (5 bases). Germline V gene lookup returns CDR1 SGHVS and CDR2 FQNEAQ. The CDR3 length is 15 residues. With 1 base removed from V and 10 bases from J, the gap between germline ends came to 14 bases. The CDR3 here is CASSLEGRVPSPLHF. The DNA for the CDR3 is TGTGCCAGCAGCTTAGAAGGCAGGGTACCCTCACCCCTCCACTTT. Combining the CDR3 with reference TRBV7-8 and TRBJ1-6 gives the whole variable domain GAGVSQSPRYKVAKRGQDVALRCDPISGHVSLFWYQQALGQGPEFLTYFQNEAQLDKSGLPSDRFFAERPEGSVSTLKIQRTQQEDSAVYLCASSLEGRVPSPLHFGNGTRLTVT.

The genes are TRBV5-4 and TRBJ1-6; 7 bases line up with TRBD1. The CDR3 totals 17 residues. V lost 0 bases, J lost 1 base, and 4 bases stayed unmatched. Germline-derived CDR1 and CDR2 are SGHNT and YYREEE (reference sequence). The CDR3 DNA follows: TGTGCCAGCAGCTTGGGACAGGGTAGTTCCTATAATTCACCCCTCCACTTT. Its translation is CASSLGQGSSYNSPLHF.

This clone showed up just once. The chain carries TRBV5-8 and TRBJ1-6; D is undetermined. The CDR3 runs 14 residues. With 3 bases removed from V and 6 bases from J, the gap between germline ends came to 10 bases. Germline lookup yields CDR1 SGHTS and CDR2 YDEGEE. The CDR3 nucleotides are TGTGCCAGCAGCTCTACCAGATTTAATTCACCCCTCCACTTT. It translates to CASSSTRFNSPLHF.

This sequence joins TRBV7-2 and TRBJ1-5, with D unresolved. This CDR3 has 15 residues. Trimming cost V 2 bases and J 2 bases, with 10 bases left between them. Germline-derived CDR1 and CDR2 are SGHTA and FQGNSA. The CDR3 spells CASSLTSGGNQPQHF. CDR3 sequence (DNA): TGTGCCAGCAGCTTAACGAGCGGTGGCAATCAGCCCCAGCATTTT.

The rearrangement links TRBV7-9 to TRBJ1-1; D possibly corresponds to TRBD1 (5 bases). Trimming removed 8 bases from V and 3 bases from J, with 13 bases in between. Germline CDR1 reads SEHNR; CDR2 reads FQNEAQ (reference sequence). This CDR3 has 13 amino acids. This CDR3 reads CASREGSYTEAFF. The DNA of the CDR3 is TGTGCCAGCCGCGAGGGGTCCTACACTGAAGCTTTCTTT.

The chain links TRBV11-2 to TRBJ2-5, with a tentative D call TRBD1 (7 bases). V was cut by 4 bases and J by 5 bases, with 23 bases left in between. The CDR3 is 17 amino acids. From germline, CDR1 is SGHAT and CDR2 FQNNGV. The CDR3 bases are TGTGCCAGCAGCTCCAGTGGCAGGGGGGAAGTAGCGGAGACCCAGTACTTC. Translating gives CASSSSGRGEVAETQYF.

The CDR3 protein is CASSARPGGPTYEQYF. The CDR3, as DNA: TGTGCCAGCAGTGCCCGACCCGGTGGCCCAACCTACGAGCAGTACTTC. The genes are TRBV25-1 and TRBJ2-7; D not resolved. The CDR3 runs 16 residues. V gave up 4 bases and J gave up 2 bases, with 18 bases separating them. Germline-derived CDR1 and CDR2 are MGHDK and SYGVNS.

This rearrangement joins TRBV9 to TRBJ1-2; no clear D gene. Germline V gives CDR1 SGDLS, CDR2 YYNGEE. Trimming took off 6 bases at V and 5 bases at J, with 8 bases between the two ends. The CDR3 totals 11 residues. The CDR3 sequence: CASMRDYGYTF. The CDR3 bases are TGTGCCAGCATGAGGGATTATGGCTACACCTTC.

The sample holds one count of this clone. The junction does not match germline at one end; this may be a read error. The chain uses TRBV7-9 and TRBJ2-7, with TRBD2 identical over 11 bases. The CDR3 length is 17 residues. The germline CDR1 and CDR2 sequences are SEHNR and FQNEAQ (reference sequence). The CDR3 is CASSFQRLAGFSSEQYF. DNA of the CDR3: TGTGCCAGCAGCTTCCAGAGACTAGCGGGATTTTCCTCCGAGCAGTACTTC.

The J gene is TRBJ1-1, the V gene TRBV5-1; 9 positions agree with TRBD1. Germline V CDR1 and CDR2: SGHRS, YFSETQ. V dropped 3 bases and J dropped 3; count of bases not matched to a gene: 21. The CDR3 is 20 residues long. The CDR3 coding sequence is TGCGCCAGCAGCTGGGACGAGGGGACAGGGCTGAGGAAATGGTACACTGAAGCTTTCTTT. This sequence encodes CASSWDEGTGLRKWYTEAFF.

V is TRBV6-2 or TRBV6-3 and J is TRBJ2-1; D not resolved. The CDR3 contains 12 residues. CDR1 is MNHEY and CDR2 is SVGEGT in the germline V gene. With 2 bases removed from V and 10 bases from J, the gap between germline ends came to 9 bases. The CDR3 protein is CASSYPEPEQFF. CDR3 in DNA: TGTGCCAGCAGTTACCCCGAACCCGAGCAGTTCTTC.

V is TRBV18 and J is TRBJ2-7; no clear D. Trimming took off 6 bases at V and 7 bases at J, with 10 bases between the two ends. Germline assignment: CDR1 KGHSH and CDR2 LQKENI. This CDR3 has 11 amino acids. CDR3 bases: TGTGCCAGCTCCCCCAAGGTTGAGCAGTACTTC. This gives the protein CASSPKVEQYF.

The chain combines TRBV3-1 (or the pseudogene TRBV3-2) with TRBJ2-2; D is ambiguous. The length of the CDR3 is 19 residues. Germline CDR1 is LGHDT and CDR2 is YNNKEL (reference sequence). Trimming left V 0 bases short and J 0 bases short, with 17 bases between. The DNA of the CDR3 is TGTGCCAGCAGCCAAGATGGGTCGTGGCTATCCGCGAACACCGGGGAGCTGTTTTTT. Encoded protein: CASSQDGSWLSANTGELFF.

The chain recombines TRBV7-8 with TRBJ1-5; 7 bases agree with TRBD1. There are 16 residues in the CDR3. The germline CDR1 and CDR2 sequences are SGHVS and FQNEAQ. The ends lost 0 bases at V and 7 bases at J; junction bases unmatched: 9. The CDR3 is CASSLAPNRGRQPQHF. CDR3 sequence (DNA): TGTGCCAGCAGCTTAGCCCCTAACAGGGGAAGGCAGCCCCAGCATTTT.

This sequence joins TRBV19 and TRBJ1-5; TRBD1 matches 8 bases. The CDR3 is made up of 16 amino acids. After removal of 5 bases from V and 9 bases from J, the junction contained 15 bases not matched to a gene. Germline lookup yields CDR1 LNHDA and CDR2 SQIVND (reference sequence). CDR3 sequence reads: CASSPKGQDGERPQHF. The CDR3 DNA reads TGTGCCAGTAGTCCAAAGGGACAGGACGGGGAACGGCCCCAGCATTTT. The full variable domain, with the rest looked up from reference TRBV19 and TRBJ1-5, is DGGITQSPKYLFRKEGQNVTLSCEQNLNHDAMYWYRQDPGQGLRLIYYSQIVNDFQKGDIAEGYSVSREKKESFPLTVTSAQKNPTAFYLCASSPKGQDGERPQHFGDGTRLSIL.

The chain is built from TRBV5-1 and TRBJ2-3; D is unresolved. The CDR3 has 13 residues. Germline loops: CDR1 SGHRS, CDR2 YFSETQ. Between the trimmed V and J ends, which lost 7 bases and 0 bases, there was a span of 9 bases. The CDR3 sequence is CASGVGSTDTQYF. The CDR3 region has the DNA TGCGCCAGCGGAGTCGGGAGCACAGATACGCAGTATTTT.

The rearrangement joins TRBV7-8 to TRBJ1-5; TRBD1 might be the D (5 bases). Germline CDR1 reads SGHVS; CDR2 reads FQNEAQ. Trimming stripped 5 bases from V and 3 bases from J, with 11 bases between. This CDR3 has 14 residues. CDR3 DNA sequence: TGTGCCAGCAGCCGAGACAGATACAATCAGCCCCAGCATTTT. This gives the protein CASSRDRYNQPQHF.

The J gene is TRBJ2-2, the V gene TRBV7-3, with D possibly called TRBD1 or TRBD2 (5 bases each). CDR1 and CDR2 from the germline V gene are SGHTA and FQGTGA. Trimming cost V 5 bases and J 1 base, with 17 bases left between them. The CDR3 consists of 17 residues. The CDR3 protein is CASSPGTFGRNTGELFF. The CDR3 nucleotides are TGTGCCAGCAGCCCCGGGACCTTCGGTAGGAACACCGGGGAGCTGTTTTTT.

The chain carries TRBV6-6 and TRBJ2-1; tentatively, D is TRBD1 (5 bases). The CDR3 is 16 residues long. The germline CDR1 and CDR2 sequences are MNHNY and SVGAGI (reference sequence). Between the trimmed V and J ends, which lost 5 bases and 6 bases, there was a span of 20 bases. Here the CDR3 reads CASSRSTPGIGNEQFF. The DNA for the CDR3 is TGTGCCAGCAGTCGATCCACTCCAGGGATAGGCAATGAGCAGTTCTTC.